The 4 T cell receptor beta chains below come from one sample, sequenced in a study of beta chain features in type 1 diabetes. General observations from the study: For Type 1 diabetes patients, all four CD4+ subsets carried TCRB CDR3s that were moderately but significantly shorter.

Reverse transcription of all isolated RNA meant that expressed TCRB transcripts were sequenced. The data were produced by immunoSEQ multiplex PCR, yet TCRdb's version contains in-frame clones alone and is incomplete. The top ten hold roughly 0.028% of the sample, which has more than 250,000 clones, roughly 22% seen once. These receptors have no known antigen. Specimen: naive CD4+ T cells from blood. These receptors were obtained from a woman between 40 and 55 years old with type 1 diabetes.

The V call is TRBV23-1, the J call TRBJ1-1; 9 bases match TRBD1. TRBV23-1 is designated an ORF whose function remains uncertain. CDR3 length equals 18 residues. V gave up 9 bases and J gave up 5 bases; unmatched junction bases: 22. The CDR3 nucleotides are TGCGCCAGGCATCTCTTCATTAACCGGGACAGGGATGGAACTGAAGCTTTCTTT. It codes for CARHLFINRDRDGTEAFF.

V usage is TRBV7-2 and J usage is TRBJ2-3; 11 bases align to TRBD2. Per germline, CDR1 SGHTA and CDR2 FQGNSA. The length of the CDR3 is 17 residues. J was trimmed by 4 bases and V by 2 bases; bases with no gene match: 8. CDR3 sequence reads: CASSLRLAGFGADTQYF. The CDR3 DNA reads as TGTGCCAGCAGCTTAAGACTAGCGGGATTCGGGGCAGATACGCAGTATTTT.

The gene calls are TRBV6-5 and TRBJ2-1, with TRBD2 as a possible D gene (6 bases). Germline V CDR1 and CDR2: MNHEY, SVGAGI. The CDR3 extends over 13 amino acids. The CDR3 reads CAVGGSSYNEQFF. As DNA, the CDR3 is TGTGCGGTCGGGGGAAGCTCCTACAATGAGCAGTTCTTC.

The rearrangement links TRBV29-1 to TRBJ2-3; tentative D call: TRBD2 (6 bases). Trimming removed 4 bases from V and 1 base from J, with 9 bases in between. Germline lookup yields CDR1 SQVTM and CDR2 ANQGSEA. This CDR3 has 13 residues. In DNA, the CDR3 is TGCAGCGTTGCGGCTAGCGGCACAGATACGCAGTATTTT. Translated: CSVAASGTDTQYF.